The 25 T cell receptor beta chains below come from one sample, sequenced in a study of immune heterogeneity within non-small cell lung tumors. It was a multiplex PCR that amplified TCR beta CDR3, with 32 V and 13 J primers. One entry per CDR3 protein, called by TCRdb with MiXCR from the multiplex PCR reads. Of 25,000 to 40,000 distinct CDR3 sequences detected, 25% to 30% appear once; the ten largest clones hold 4%. Samples each supplied 600 ng of bulk tumor genomic DNA as template. Biopsies, several per primary tumor and spaced far apart, were collected during surgery. Patients with untreated, newly diagnosed non-small cell lung cancer underwent curative surgery. The sequencing input was lung tumor tissue. These receptor sequences come from a man aged 40-55 years with non-small cell lung cancer.

The rearrangement uses TRBV11-1 and TRBJ2-1; no firm D call. The CDR3 contains 11 residues. With 5 bases removed from V and 6 bases from J, the gap between germline ends came to 5 bases. Germline loops: CDR1 SGHAT, CDR2 FQDESV (reference sequence). For the CDR3, the DNA is TGTGCCAGCAGCGCAACCAATGAGCAGTTCTTC. Encoded protein: CASSATNEQFF. Together with reference TRBV11-1 and TRBJ2-1, the CDR3 gives the full variable domain: EAEVAQSPRYKITEKSQAVAFWCDPISGHATLYWYRQILGQGPELLVQFQDESVVDDSQLPKDRFSAERLKGVDSTLKIQPAELGDSAMYLCASSATNEQFFGPGTRLTVL.

The V and J genes are TRBV18 and TRBJ2-5; D is possibly TRBD2 (5 bases). The CDR3 contains 17 residues. With 0 bases removed from V and 5 bases from J, the gap between germline ends came to 19 bases. Germline V gene data show CDR1 as KGHSH and CDR2 as LQKENI. The CDR3 coding sequence is TGTGCCAGCTCACCACCGGGGTCCAACCGCCCGGGGGAGACCCAGTACTTC. The encoded protein is CASSPPGSNRPGETQYF.

Worth noting for this clonotype: One base away lies a much larger clone, so this may be a sequencing read error. The rearrangement links TRBV4-1 to TRBJ2-1, with 9 nucleotides matching TRBD2. Per germline, CDR1 MGHRA and CDR2 YSYEKL. CDR3 length equals 16 residues. The CDR3 nucleotides read TGCGCCAACAGCCAAGCGGGGGGCGGGGGGAGGAATGAGCAGTTCTTC. This sequence encodes CANSQAGGGGRNEQFF.

The V call is TRBV4-3, the J call TRBJ2-1; 8 positions agree with TRBD1. J gave up 7 bases and V 3 bases, and 2 bases lay outside the gene matches. The CDR3 consists of 13 residues. Germline CDR1 is LGHNA and CDR2 is YSLEER. In nucleotides, the CDR3 is TGCGCCAGCAGCCATGACAGGGGTAATGAGCAGTTCTTC. This encodes CASSHDRGNEQFF.

A word on this clonotype: Just one base apart from a much larger clone, this may be a read error. The chain links TRBV19 to TRBJ1-5; weak D call: TRBD1 (6 bases). Germline V gene data show CDR1 as LNHDA and CDR2 as SQIVND (reference sequence). CDR3 length: 16 residues. The CDR3 bases are TGTACCAGTAGTACTATGCACAGGGATGGCAATCAGCCCCAGCATTTT. Its translation: CTSSTMHRDGNQPQHF.

With respect to this clonotype: A clone one base away is much larger, so this may be a read error. This chain uses TRBV6-1 with TRBJ1-2; no reliable D call. This CDR3 region has 15 residues. Trimming took 2 bases from V and 4 from J, leaving 14 bases between them. Germline values: CDR1 MNHNS, CDR2 SASEGT. This chain's CDR3 is CASSELTLKGYGYTF. The CDR3 DNA sequence: TGTGCCAGCAGTGAACTGACCCTGAAGGGCTATGGCTACACCTTC.

With regard to this clonotype: This may come from a read error, since a much larger clone is one base off. This CDR3 is missing its conserved last phenylalanine or tryptophan, likely due to a read error. The CDR3, as DNA: TGTGCCAGCTCATCGAATAACTATGGCTACACCCTC. Protein product: CASSSNNYGYTL. The gene calls are TRBV18 and TRBJ1-2; no firm D call. The CDR3 spans 12 residues. V was cut by 5 bases and J by 1 base, with 5 bases left in between. CDR1 is KGHSH, CDR2 LQKENI, per germline.

To note about this clonotype: Just one base apart from a much larger clone, this may be a read error. This sequence joins TRBV19 and TRBJ1-2; the D is unclear. V was clipped by 8 bases and J by 4 bases, with 11 bases between them. CDR1 LNHDA and CDR2 SQIVND come from the germline V gene (reference sequence). The CDR3 is 12 amino acids. CDR3 amino acids: CASYGIRYGYTF. The DNA for the CDR3 is TGTGCCAGTTATGGGATCCGCTATGGCTACACCTTC.

Points on this clonotype: A much larger clone lies one base from this, so it may be a read error. The chain recombines TRBV6-1 with TRBJ2-2, with TRBD2 matching 10 bases. Looked up from germline, CDR1 is MNHNS and CDR2 is SASEGT. This CDR3 contains 17 residues. The CDR3 protein is CASREGLAVFITGELFF. For the CDR3, the DNA is TGTGCCAGCAGGGAAGGACTAGCGGTATTTATAACCGGGGAGCTGTTTTTT.

For the CDR3, the DNA is TGCGCCAGCAGGAATTTACGTCAGGGGGTCACTGAAGCTTTCTTT. Its translation is CASRNLRQGVTEAFF. V usage is TRBV5-1 and J usage is TRBJ1-1; 7 bases are shared with TRBD1. Looked up from germline, CDR1 is SGHRS and CDR2 is YFSETQ. This CDR3 comprises 15 residues. Losses at the gene ends were 5 bases for V and 4 bases for J; bases not matched to a gene: 11.

Many counts were recorded for this clonotype. The chain uses TRBV11-2 and TRBJ2-7; D gene ambiguous. CDR3 length equals 15 residues. Germline assignment: CDR1 SGHAT and CDR2 FQNNGV. Trimming took 7 bases from V and 0 from J, leaving 16 bases between them. CDR3 DNA: TGTGCCAGCACCCCAGGTGGCGGCTCCTCCTACGAGCAGTACTTC. Translated: CASTPGGGSSYEQYF.

Details on this clonotype: This sequence may be a read error, since a much larger clone differs from it by one base. The chain is built from TRBV20-1 and TRBJ2-7; D is possibly TRBD2 (5 bases). Germline V CDR1 and CDR2: DFQATT, SNEGSKA (reference sequence). The CDR3 loop spans 14 amino acids. The V end was cut by 5 bases, the J end by 3 bases, with 17 bases between. CDR3 protein: CSALRLPGSYEQYF. The CDR3 DNA reads TGCAGTGCTCTCCGACTACCGGGAAGCTACGAGCAGTACTTC.

This clonotype was counted ten times or more. The rearrangement uses TRBV7-2 and TRBJ2-7, with 8 nucleotides matching TRBD1. Germline V CDR1 and CDR2: SGHTA, FQGNSA. The junction had 3 bases not matched to a gene; V was cut back by 4 bases and J by 7 bases. This CDR3 is built from 12 residues. The CDR3 coding sequence is TGTGCCAGCAGCTCAGGGGGCGGGGAGCAGTACTTC. This gives the protein CASSSGGGEQYF. Full variable domain (remainder filled in from reference TRBV7-2 and TRBJ2-7): GAGVSQSPSNKVTEKGKDVELRCDPISGHTALYWYRQSLGQGLEFLIYFQGNSAPDKSGLPSDRFSAERTGGSVSTLTIQRTQQEDSAVYLCASSSGGGEQYFGPGTRLTVT.

This clonotype was picked up many times. The chain links TRBV6-1 to TRBJ2-7; 9 bases are shared with TRBD1. V trimming: 4 bases; J trimming: 7 bases; junction bases outside the gene matches: 5. Germline lookup yields CDR1 MNHNS and CDR2 SASEGT. The CDR3 totals 13 residues. CDR3 loop: CASSGRQGGEQYF. In DNA form, the CDR3 reads TGTGCCAGCAGTGGCCGACAGGGGGGTGAGCAGTACTTC.

To note about this clonotype: A much larger clone differs from this one at a single base, so this may be a read error. V is TRBV7-2 and J is TRBJ2-3, with a weak D call TRBD1 (6 bases). Germline CDR1 and CDR2: SGHTA and FQGNSA. Trimming pared 5 bases from V and 3 bases from J, leaving 24 bases between. The CDR3 length is 18 residues. In DNA form, the CDR3 reads TGTGCCAGCAGCCCGAATTCCGCTAGGGGGTCATCGACAGATACGCAGTATTTT. It translates to CASSPNSARGSSTDTQYF. The full variable domain, with the rest looked up from reference TRBV7-2 and TRBJ2-3, is GAGVSQSPSNKVTEKGKDVELRCDPISGHTALYWYRQSLGQGLEFLIYFQGNSAPDKSGLPSDRFSAERTGGSVSTLTIQRTQQEDSAVYLCASSPNSARGSSTDTQYFGPGTRLTVL.

Many counts were recorded for this clonotype. The rearrangement links TRBV25-1 to TRBJ2-1, with 7 bases matching TRBD2. Germline V lookup: CDR1 MGHDK, CDR2 SYGVNS. The V and J ends lost 3 bases and 5 bases, in that order; junction bases with no gene match: 7. The CDR3 extends over 15 amino acids. CDR3 nucleotides: TGTGCCAGCAGTGAGGGGGGGAAGAGGGACAATGAGCAGTTCTTC. Protein: CASSEGGKRDNEQFF.

This clonotype was counted many times. The chain links TRBV20-1 to TRBJ1-5; D perhaps matches TRBD1 (5 bases). Trimming stripped 3 bases from V and 2 bases from J, with 11 bases between. The CDR3 contains 14 residues. The V gene's germline CDR1 is DFQATT and CDR2 SNEGSKA (reference sequence). The CDR3 here is CSASEGNGNQPQHF. The CDR3 bases are TGCAGTGCTAGCGAGGGGAATGGCAATCAGCCCCAGCATTTT.

Sample share makes this clonotype medium-sized. V gene TRBV20-1 combines with J gene TRBJ2-7; 9 nucleotides line up with TRBD2. Germline V gives CDR1 DFQATT, CDR2 SNEGSKA (reference sequence). The junction had 10 bases not matched to a gene; V was cut back by 1 base and J by 6 bases. The length of the CDR3 is 15 residues. The chain's CDR3 is CSARVRLAGSSEQYF. Here the CDR3 DNA reads TGCAGTGCTAGAGTGCGCCTAGCGGGAAGTAGCGAGCAGTACTTC.

This clonotype was picked up many times. The V call is TRBV5-1, the J call TRBJ2-3; D remains unclear. The CDR3 contains 14 residues. Germline-derived CDR1 and CDR2 are SGHRS and YFSETQ. V dropped 0 bases and J dropped 2 bases, with 7 bases sitting between them. Here the CDR3 DNA reads TGCGCCAGCAGCTTGGCCGTCCCCACAGATACGCAGTATTTT. It encodes CASSLAVPTDTQYF.

This clonotype was observed at least ten times. The chain carries TRBV6-5 and TRBJ1-2, with a tentative D call TRBD1 (5 bases). Germline lookup yields CDR1 MNHEY and CDR2 SVGAGI. Trimming pared 0 bases from V and 7 bases from J, leaving 6 bases between. CDR3 size: 12 residues. CDR3 nucleotides: TGTGCCAGCAGTTACTCAGGGGTTGGCTACACCTTC. This sequence encodes CASSYSGVGYTF.

This clonotype was counted a few times. The chain is built from TRBV4-3 and TRBJ1-1, with 10 positions matching TRBD1. The CDR3 runs to 15 residues. CDR1 LGHNA and CDR2 YSLEER come from the germline V gene. Germline trimming cut 4 bases from V and 3 bases from J; bases unmatched to any gene: 5. The CDR3 DNA follows: TGCGCCAGCAGCCTTTGGACAGGGGGAGACACTGAAGCTTTCTTT. Translation gives CASSLWTGGDTEAFF.

This clonotype was observed a handful of times. This chain uses TRBV6-1 with TRBJ2-2; TRBD1 matches 8 bases. This CDR3 spans 13 amino acids. CDR1 and CDR2 (germline): MNHNS, SASEGT. The V and J ends lost 3 bases and 7 bases, in that order; junction bases with no gene match: 1. The chain's CDR3 is CASSETGDGELFF. The DNA of the CDR3 is TGTGCCAGCAGTGAGACAGGGGACGGGGAGCTGTTTTTT.

The rearrangement joins TRBV27 to TRBJ2-5; TRBD2 matches 9 bases. V gave up 4 bases and J gave up 5 bases; unmatched junction bases: 8. This CDR3 has 15 residues. Germline values: CDR1 MNHEY, CDR2 SMNVEV (reference sequence). DNA of the CDR3: TGTGCCAGCAGTTCGGAACCCGCGGGAGGGGAGACCCAGTACTTC. Residues: CASSSEPAGGETQYF.

Worth noting for this clonotype: This likely comes from a read error, as the CDR3 has no conserved phenylalanine or tryptophan at its end. V usage is TRBV19 and J usage is TRBJ2-7; 8 bases map to TRBD1. V trimming: 1 base; J trimming: 3 bases; junction bases outside the gene matches: 26. The CDR3 length is 22 residues. Per the germline V gene, CDR1 is LNHDA and CDR2 is SQIVND (reference sequence). The CDR3 reads CASSIVLDRAGGPKGYVYEQYL. In nucleotides, the CDR3 is TGTGCCAGTAGTATAGTCTTGGACAGGGCCGGTGGCCCGAAGGGGTACGTCTACGAGCAGTACTTA.

This clonotype has a count of ten or more. The chain links TRBV6-2 or TRBV6-3 to TRBJ2-7; 9 bases line up with TRBD1. CDR1 and CDR2 (germline): MNHEY, SVGEGT. Trimming at V came to 6 bases and at J to 5 bases, leaving 11 bases not matched to a gene. CDR3 length equals 15 residues. The CDR3 coding sequence is TGTGCCAGCAGCACCCCGGGACAGGGATCTCACGAGCAGTACTTC. Translated, it gives CASSTPGQGSHEQYF.